This T cell receptor beta chain was sequenced during a study of shared clonotypes between healthy human individuals. Regarding the study as a whole: There were few donors, and this limited the genetic and exposure-history diversity represented. Clonotypes which were not shared had lower generation probabilities than clonotypes that all four donors shared.

Germline V CDR1 and CDR2: SNHLY, FYNNEI. The ends lost 5 bases at V and 0 bases at J; junction bases unmatched: 11. The CDR3 length is 17 residues. Concerning this clone itself: Its specificity is unknown.

Per sorted-subset replicate PCR, input was roughly 200 ng DNA, representing some 30,000 T cell genomes. Profiling relied on immunoSEQ multiplex PCR, and the TCRdb table lists in-frame clones only, not all of them. Among under 2,500,000 clones listed, around 95% were seen once. Donation came from healthy HIV-negative adults that had no recent acute infections or vaccinations. This sequence was found in a man in his late teens or twenties in good health. The chain couples TRBV2 to TRBJ2-7, with 9 bases fitting TRBD1. Sequencing was done on a sample of naive CD4+ T cells sorted from blood. Subset of the sample: CD45RA+ positively selected. The chain's CDR3 is CASSFDRTGVSSYEQYF. The CDR3 DNA follows: TGTGCCAGCAGTTTCGACCGGACAGGGGTAAGCTCCTACGAGCAGTACTTC.